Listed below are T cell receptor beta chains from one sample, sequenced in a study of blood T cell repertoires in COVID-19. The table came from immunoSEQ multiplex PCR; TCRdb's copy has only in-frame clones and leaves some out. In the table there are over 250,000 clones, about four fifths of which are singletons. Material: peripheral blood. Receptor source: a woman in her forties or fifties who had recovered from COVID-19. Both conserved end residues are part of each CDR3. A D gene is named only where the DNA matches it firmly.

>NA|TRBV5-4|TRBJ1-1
TGTGCCAGCAGCTTGATTCGGCCGGGATTGAACACTGAAGCTTTCTTT
CASSLIRPGLNTEAFF
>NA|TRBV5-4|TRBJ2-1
TGTGCCAGCAATACTAGGGATCCGTTCAATGAGCAGTTCTTC
CASNTRDPFNEQFF
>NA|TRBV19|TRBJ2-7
TGTGCCAGTAGTATAACCGGACAGACCAGCTCCTACGAGCAGTACTTC
CASSITGQTSSYEQYF
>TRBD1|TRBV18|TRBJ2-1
TGTGCCAGCTCACCCCCTGGACAGGGTGCGGGGGAGCAGTTCTTC
CASSPPGQGAGEQFF
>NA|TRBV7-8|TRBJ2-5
TGTGCCAGCAGCCTTGCTGAGGCCGAAGAGACCCAGTACTTC
CASSLAEAEETQYF
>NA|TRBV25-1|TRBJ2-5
TGTGCCAGCAGTGGGCCCCCAGAGACCCAGTACTTC
CASSGPPETQYF
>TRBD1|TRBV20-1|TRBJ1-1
TGCAGTGCTAGTCGGCCGACAGGGGGCGCGGAGGCTTTCTTT
CSASRPTGGAEAFF
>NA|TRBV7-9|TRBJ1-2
TGTGCCAGCAGCTTAGAAAGGTGGAGATTACCTAACTATGGCTACACCTTC
CASSLERWRLPNYGYTF
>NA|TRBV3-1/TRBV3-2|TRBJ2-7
TGTGCCAGCACCACGACTAATTCCTACGAGCAGTACTTC
CASTTTNSYEQYF
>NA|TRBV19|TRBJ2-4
TGTGCCAGTAGTATCAGGGCCAAAAACATTCAGTACTTC
CASSIRAKNIQYF
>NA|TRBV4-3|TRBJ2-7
TGCGCCAGCAGCCAAACCGCGGACACAACCTACGAGCAGTACTTC
CASSQTADTTYEQYF